The text below deals with one T cell receptor (beta chain). Its specificity is not known. The data belong to a study of CD8+CD57+ T cells in acquired aplastic anemia. Study-wide findings and caveats: Patients and controls were not found to differ significantly in CD8+ Simpson's diversity.

The CDR3 sequence is 11 residues long. Germline V gives CDR1 MNHEY, CDR2 SVGAGI. TCR beta VDJ and CDR3 profiles were obtained from a genomic DNA template. TCRdb fed the reads into MiXCR, producing one record per CDR3 protein. The data contain hundreds of thousands of distinct CDR3 sequences, under 50% of them seen just once; the ten biggest clones take up 15% to 20%. The sequenced patients had an expansion of CD8+CD57+ cells seen by flow cytometry. Sequencing was done on a sample of sorted CD4+, CD8+, or CD8+CD57+ T cells (not recorded which) from PBMCs. This receptor was identified in a human donor with aplastic anemia. This chain uses TRBV6-5 with TRBJ2-7; 7 nucleotides align to TRBD1. The DNA for the CDR3 is TGTGCAGGGGGCGGCCTGCCCGAGCAGTACTTC. This encodes CAGGGLPEQYF.